One TCR beta chain is described in this entry. This clone may be a read error of a much larger clone one base away. Likely a read error: the CDR3 ends without its conserved phenylalanine or tryptophan. This sample is part of a study of regulatory T cells in long-lasting Graves disease. Researchers made TCR beta libraries by using iRepertoire HTBI primers and running Arm-PCR on CDR3 regions. TCRdb independently ran MiXCR on the multiplex PCR reads; one entry per CDR3 protein. The sample lists about 500,000 distinct CDR3 sequences; about 17% were seen once. Sample time point: newly diagnosed GD, antithyroid drugs for less than 3 months. Extracted RNA from PBMCs served as the source of the TCR library. These data also formed part of another study, on T cells in Graves' hyperthyroidism and ophthalmopathy.

Sequenced material: peripheral blood mononuclear cells (PBMCs), taken at new diagnosis, from a patient treated with antithyroid drugs. The sequence was collected from a man aged 35-49 years with Graves disease.

The CDR3 region has the DNA TGTGCCAGCAGTGATGGGACAGCGAACACTGAAGCTTTCCTT. This sequence encodes CASSDGTANTEAFL. J is TRBJ1-1 and V is TRBV6-1, with 7 bases aligning to TRBD1. From germline, CDR1 is MNHNS and CDR2 SASEGT. J was trimmed by 1 base and V by 3 bases; bases with no gene match: 2. CDR3 length equals 14 residues.